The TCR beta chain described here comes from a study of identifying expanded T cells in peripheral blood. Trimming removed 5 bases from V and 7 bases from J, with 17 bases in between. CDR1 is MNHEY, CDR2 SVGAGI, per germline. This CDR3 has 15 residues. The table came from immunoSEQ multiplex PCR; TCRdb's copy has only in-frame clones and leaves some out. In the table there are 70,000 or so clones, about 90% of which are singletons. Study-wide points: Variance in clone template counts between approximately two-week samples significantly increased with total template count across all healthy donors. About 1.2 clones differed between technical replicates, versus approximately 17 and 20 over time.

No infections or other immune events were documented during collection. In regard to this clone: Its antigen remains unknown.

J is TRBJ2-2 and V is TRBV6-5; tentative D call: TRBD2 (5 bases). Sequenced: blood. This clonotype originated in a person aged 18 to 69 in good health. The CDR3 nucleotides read TGTGCCAGCAGTCGAAAAGCGGAGTCAAGCGGGGAGCTGTTTTTT. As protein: CASSRKAESSGELFF.